One and the same sample provided the 7 T cell receptor beta chains below, sequenced in a study of control samples from healthy donors and cancer patients (dated by TCRdb to about 2020). Receptor amplification or capture employed the immunoSEQ multiplex PCR assay. TCRdb mirrors the immuneACCESS table, restricted to in-frame sequences. Some clones are absent from its copies; in checked studies, under half trace to an unresolved V gene, and the reason for the others is unknown. This sample lists about 170,000 clones; 90% to 95% were detected once. The biggest ten clones account for about 1.6% of the sample. The sequenced material came from blood. Receptors were obtained from a woman younger than 45 in good health.

This chain joins TRBV25-1 and TRBJ2-1, with D hard to call. CDR1 is MGHDK, CDR2 SYGVNS, per germline. Trimming removed 3 bases from V and 2 bases from J, with 11 bases in between. This CDR3 is 15 amino acids long. Written as DNA, the CDR3 is TGTGCCAGCAGTGACCCTGGACGGGCCTACAATGAGCAGTTCTTC. It encodes CASSDPGRAYNEQFF.

The V gene is TRBV4-2, the J gene TRBJ2-7; 11 positions agree with TRBD2. V dropped 1 base and J dropped 2; count of bases not matched to a gene: 4. Germline loops: CDR1 LGHNA, CDR2 YNFKEQ. The CDR3 covers 16 residues. CDR3 region: CASSQGPTSGTYEQYF. The DNA of the CDR3 is TGTGCCAGCAGCCAAGGGCCGACTAGCGGGACCTACGAGCAGTACTTC.

This clone was counted a single time. This chain joins TRBV7-9 and TRBJ1-1, with a weak D call TRBD1 (6 bases). Germline V lookup: CDR1 SEHNR, CDR2 FQNEAQ (reference sequence). Trimming shortened V by 3 bases and J by 0 bases, and 14 bases separated the two germline ends. This CDR3 has 16 amino acids. This CDR3 reads CASSFNPGAMNTEAFF. The CDR3, as DNA: TGTGCCAGCAGCTTTAACCCAGGGGCCATGAACACTGAAGCTTTCTTT.

This clone was found once. This chain joins TRBV6-4 and TRBJ2-7; 9 bases line up with TRBD1. This CDR3 is built from 14 residues. V was pared by 3 bases and J by 0 bases, with 0 bases of the junction left unmatched. CDR1 is MRHNA and CDR2 is SNTAGT in the germline V gene. This chain's CDR3 is CASSEGQGSYEQYF. Here the CDR3 DNA reads TGTGCCAGCAGTGAGGGACAGGGCTCCTACGAGCAGTACTTC.

The chain employs TRBV6-4 and TRBJ1-5; D is unresolved. The CDR3 has 14 amino acids. Germline V gene lookup returns CDR1 MRHNA and CDR2 SNTAGT. V was pared by 7 bases and J by 0 bases, with 10 bases between. In nucleotides, the CDR3 is TGTGCCAGCATTTGGACTTATAGCAATCAGCCCCAGCATTTT. Translation gives CASIWTYSNQPQHF.

The chain is built from TRBV6-5 and TRBJ2-7; D is unclear. V gave up 6 bases and J gave up 2 bases, with 17 bases separating them. The germline V gene has CDR1 MNHEY and CDR2 SVGAGI. This CDR3 spans 15 amino acids. This CDR3 reads CASRITRLLTYEQYF. In DNA form, the CDR3 reads TGTGCCAGCAGAATCACTCGCCTTCTAACCTACGAGCAGTACTTC.

The chain links TRBV6-4 to TRBJ2-7, with TRBD1 matching over 11 bases. The CDR3 spans 14 residues. V lost 6 bases to trimming and J lost 3 bases; unmatched junction nucleotides: 4. Germline assignment: CDR1 MRHNA and CDR2 SNTAGT. As DNA, the CDR3 is TGTGCCAGCAGAATGGGACAGGGGGACTACGAGCAGTACTTC. Translation: CASRMGQGDYEQYF.